This T cell receptor beta chain came from a study of blood T cell repertoires in COVID-19. Study-level information: Acute and convalescent COVID-19 samples came from the United States, Italy and Spain. PBMCs, B-cell-depleted T cells, or T cells were the source of the cDNA or gDNA that made up the material.

Authors' processing steps: It was from reference gene primer amplification that nucleated cell counts were estimated. Method: immunoSEQ multiplex PCR; TCRdb's copy keeps in-frame clones and lacks some. D and trimming come from the DNA, and the V and J calls and clone size come from that table. The sample has approximately 89,000 clones, roughly 85% seen once. The trim removed 1 base at V and 8 bases at J, leaving 12 bases unmatched. This CDR3 has 16 amino acids. Germline CDR1 reads SGHNT; CDR2 reads YENEEA. V usage is TRBV11-3 and J usage is TRBJ1-2; TRBD1 aligns across 8 bases. The specimen sequenced was peripheral blood. The receptor's source is a man in his 70s with acute or convalescent COVID-19. Written as DNA, the CDR3 is TGTGCCAGCAGCTTAGTAGGTCAGGGGGCTTTCGAGGGCTACACCTTC. This codes for CASSLVGQGAFEGYTF.